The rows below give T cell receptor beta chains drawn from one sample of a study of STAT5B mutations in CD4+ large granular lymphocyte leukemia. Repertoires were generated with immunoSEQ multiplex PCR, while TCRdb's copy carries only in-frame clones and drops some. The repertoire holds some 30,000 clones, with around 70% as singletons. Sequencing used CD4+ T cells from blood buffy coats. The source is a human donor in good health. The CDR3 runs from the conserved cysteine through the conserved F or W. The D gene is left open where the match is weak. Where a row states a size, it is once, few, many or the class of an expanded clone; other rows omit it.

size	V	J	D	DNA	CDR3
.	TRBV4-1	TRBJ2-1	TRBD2	TGCGCCAGCAGCCAGAGGTCCCTAGCGGGAGGCCGGAGGGACAATGAGCAGTTCTTC	CASSQRSLAGGRRDNEQFF
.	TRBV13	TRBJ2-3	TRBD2	TGTGCCAGCAGCTCGGGACTAGCGATAAGCACAGATACGCAGTATTTT	CASSSGLAISTDTQYF
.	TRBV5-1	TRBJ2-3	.	TGCGCCAGCAGCCCAAAAGCGGATACGCAGTATTTT	CASSPKADTQYF
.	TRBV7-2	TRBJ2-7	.	TGTGCCAGCAGCGCCGGTTCCGAGCAGTACTTC	CASSAGSEQYF
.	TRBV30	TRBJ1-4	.	TGTGCCTGGAGTTCCCCCGGCTGGGGTGAAAAACTGTTTTTT	CAWSSPGWGEKLFF
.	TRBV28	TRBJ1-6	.	TGTGCCAGCAGTCCATTGGACAGAAACTCCTATAATTCACCCCTCCACTTT	CASSPLDRNSYNSPLHF
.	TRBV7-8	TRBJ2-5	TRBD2	TGTGCCAGCAGCCGTAGCGGGACCGCTTTCGAGACCCAGTACTTC	CASSRSGTAFETQYF
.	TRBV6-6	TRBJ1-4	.	TGTGCCAGCAGTTACTCGCTAGGGTCTGAAAAACTGTTTTTT	CASSYSLGSEKLFF
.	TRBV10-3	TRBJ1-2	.	TGTGCCACCAAACAGGGACCGAGGAACTATGGCTACACCTTC	CATKQGPRNYGYTF
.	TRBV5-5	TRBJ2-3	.	TGTGCCAGCAGCTTGGGAGGGGATACGCAGTATTTT	CASSLGGDTQYF
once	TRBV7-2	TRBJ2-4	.	TGTGCCAGCAGCTTAGGGGCAGGGGCGATGAGAAACATTCAGTACTTC	CASSLGAGAMRNIQYF
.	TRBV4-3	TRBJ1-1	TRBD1	TGCGCCAGCAGCCAAGAATTAGGAGACAGGGGGTTGCGGCGGACTGAAGCTTTCTTT	CASSQELGDRGLRRTEAFF
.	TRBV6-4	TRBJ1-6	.	TGTGCCAGCAGTGACTCCGGGGGATCACCCCTCCACTTT	CASSDSGGSPLHF
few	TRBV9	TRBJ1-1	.	TGTGCCAGCAGCGAGGGTCAAACGAACACTGAAGCTTTCTTT	CASSEGQTNTEAFF
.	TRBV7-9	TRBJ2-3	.	TGTGCCAGCAGCCCCTGGAGGGCAGATACGCAGTATTTT	CASSPWRADTQYF
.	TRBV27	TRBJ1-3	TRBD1	TGTGCCAGCAGTCCCGGGACAGGGAAAGGAAACACCATATATTTT	CASSPGTGKGNTIYF
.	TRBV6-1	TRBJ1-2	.	TGTGCCAGCAGTGCCCAGGGTGGCTACACCTTC	CASSAQGGYTF
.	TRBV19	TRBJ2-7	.	TGTGCCAGTAGTATAGACAGGGGCTACGAGCAGTACTTC	CASSIDRGYEQYF
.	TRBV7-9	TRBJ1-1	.	TGTGCCAGCTCCTGGGGGCAGGGCACTGAAGCTTTCTTT	CASSWGQGTEAFF
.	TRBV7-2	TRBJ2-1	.	TGTGCCAGCAGCTATTTACGGACGACCTACAATGAGCAGTTCTTC	CASSYLRTTYNEQFF
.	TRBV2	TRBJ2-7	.	TGTGCCAGGGGGGCTAGCGGTCCCTACGAGCAGTACTTC	CARGASGPYEQYF
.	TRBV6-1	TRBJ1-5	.	TGTGCCAGCAACCCCGAGTGGGGCGTTTCCCAGCATTTT	CASNPEWGVSQHF
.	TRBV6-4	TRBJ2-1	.	TGTGCCAGCAGTGACTCCGGACCTAAACATAACAATGAGCAGTTCTTC	CASSDSGPKHNNEQFF
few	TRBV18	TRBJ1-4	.	TGTGCCAGCTCACCATCGGCGCTTAGGGGCGAAAAACTGTTTTTT	CASSPSALRGEKLFF
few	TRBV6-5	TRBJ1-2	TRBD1	TGTGCCAGCAGTTTGCAGGCCGGGACAGCCTATGGCTACACCTTC	CASSLQAGTAYGYTF
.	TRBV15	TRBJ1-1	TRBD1	TGTGCCACCAGCAGAGTTGGACAGGGCTACCTGAACACTGAAGCTTTCTTT	CATSRVGQGYLNTEAFF
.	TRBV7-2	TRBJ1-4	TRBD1	TGTGCCAGCAGCGAAAACAGGGGGGATAATCTGTTTTTT	CASSENRGDNLFF
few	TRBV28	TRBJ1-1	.	TGTGCCAGCAGTGCCCTTTCCAGGGATGCTTTCTTT	CASSALSRDAFF
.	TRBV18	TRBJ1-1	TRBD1	TGTGCCAGCTCACCCACAGGGGGGGATACTGAAGCTTTCTTT	CASSPTGGDTEAFF
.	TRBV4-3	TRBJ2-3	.	TGCGCCAGCAGCCAACAGGGCGCAGATACGCAGTATTTT	CASSQQGADTQYF